Following are 16 T cell receptor beta chains from one sample sequenced in a study of T cell changes during pregnancy in multiple sclerosis. Produced via immunoSEQ multiplex PCR; TCRdb's table is partial and in-frame only. The sample carries around 30,000 clones, approximately 94% recorded once. Sample: CD4+ T cells from peripheral blood mononuclear cells, taken in the first trimester of pregnancy. The receptors were sampled from a female donor with multiple sclerosis, enrolled in a pregnancy study.

The table lists this clone with a count of one. The V gene is TRBV7-6, the J gene TRBJ1-1, with D perhaps TRBD1 (5 bases). The CDR3 sequence is 13 residues long. The V end was cut by 5 bases, the J end by 0 bases, with 7 bases between. From germline, CDR1 is SGHVS and CDR2 FNYEAQ. CDR3 region: CASSIQVNTEAFF. The CDR3 nucleotides read TGTGCCAGCAGCATACAGGTGAACACTGAAGCTTTCTTT.

V usage is TRBV9 and J usage is TRBJ2-1; 14 bases agree with TRBD2. This CDR3 is 15 amino acids long. CDR1 SGDLS and CDR2 YYNGEE come from the germline V gene. V trimming: 2 bases; J trimming: 6 bases; junction bases outside the gene matches: 1. In nucleotides, the CDR3 is TGTGCCAGCAGCGTGACTAGCGGGGGGGGCAATGAGCAGTTCTTC. It encodes CASSVTSGGGNEQFF.

Here the CDR3 reads CASSRQFGNTEAFF. The CDR3 DNA follows: TGTGCCAGCAGCCGACAGTTTGGGAACACTGAAGCTTTCTTT. This chain joins TRBV2 and TRBJ1-1; D may be TRBD1 (5 bases). Germline CDR1 is SNHLY and CDR2 is FYNNEI. Trimming took 6 bases from V and 1 from J, leaving 12 bases between them. There are 14 residues in the CDR3.

This clone was seen a few times. The V call is TRBV7-6, the J call TRBJ1-4; D ambiguous. Germline CDR1 reads SGHVS; CDR2 reads FNYEAQ. Trimming cost V 5 bases and J 5 bases, with 15 bases left between them. CDR3 length equals 15 residues. CDR3 in amino acids: CASSAQTRTNEKLFF. The DNA for the CDR3 is TGTGCCAGCAGCGCCCAGACACGTACCAATGAAAAACTGTTTTTT.

The chain uses TRBV29-1 and TRBJ2-7; perhaps TRBD1 as D (6 bases). CDR1 is SQVTM, CDR2 ANQGSEA, per germline. This CDR3 has 13 residues. Trimming took 4 bases from V and 3 from J, leaving 13 bases between them. The CDR3 sequence: CSVGTGLFYEQYF. In DNA, the CDR3 is TGCAGCGTTGGAACAGGGTTATTCTACGAGCAGTACTTC.

Remarks on this clone: One junction end does not reproduce the germline sequence, and a read error may be involved. J is TRBJ2-5 and V is TRBV4-1, with TRBD2 matching over 15 bases. The CDR3 totals 17 residues. In germline, CDR1 is MGHRA, CDR2 YSYEKL. CDR3 coding DNA: TGCGCCAGCAGCCGGACTAGCGGGGGGGGATCCCAACAGACCCAGTACTTC. It is translated as CASSRTSGGGSQQTQYF.

The V call is TRBV11-2, the J call TRBJ2-2; TRBD1 aligns across 9 bases. The J segment lost 11 bases and the V segment lost 6 bases, leaving 16 bases of the junction unmatched. Per germline, CDR1 SGHAT and CDR2 FQNNGV. The CDR3 contains 16 residues. The CDR3 loop reads CASRPPGQGSFGELFF. In nucleotides, the CDR3 is TGTGCCAGCAGACCCCCCGGACAGGGGTCGTTCGGCGAGCTGTTTTTT.

The rearrangement uses TRBV27 and TRBJ2-3, with 7 nucleotides matching TRBD1. Germline V gene lookup returns CDR1 MNHEY and CDR2 SMNVEV (reference sequence). J lost 10 bases, V lost 0 bases, and 1 base had no gene match. The CDR3 is 12 residues long. CDR3 nucleotide sequence: TGTGCCAGCAGTTTATCCGGGACAGCGCAGTATTTT. The encoded protein is CASSLSGTAQYF.

The chain has TRBV6-1 and TRBJ2-3; 8 bases match TRBD2. Germline trimming cut 7 bases from V and 6 bases from J; bases unmatched to any gene: 6. There are 13 residues in the CDR3. Germline values: CDR1 MNHNS, CDR2 SASEGT. This CDR3 is CASIAGIWDTQYF. For the CDR3, the DNA is TGTGCCAGCATAGCGGGGATTTGGGATACGCAGTATTTT.

This clone came up a few times. The V gene is TRBV7-9, the J gene TRBJ2-2; a weak D match, TRBD1 (6 bases). Germline V gives CDR1 SEHNR, CDR2 FQNEAQ (reference sequence). The CDR3 spans 18 residues. V lost 5 bases, J lost 1 base, and 20 bases lay in between. The CDR3 nucleotides are TGTGCCAGCAGCCCACCGGGCAGGGGAGAGAGGAACACCGGGGAGCTGTTTTTT. This gives the protein CASSPPGRGERNTGELFF.

The CDR3 DNA sequence: TGTGCCAGCACCCGGACAGGGGGCAACTATGGCTACACCTTC. Translation gives CASTRTGGNYGYTF. The rearrangement uses TRBV28 and TRBJ1-2; 11 nucleotides agree with TRBD1. The germline V gene has CDR1 MDHEN and CDR2 SYDVKM. The length of the CDR3 is 14 residues. V lost 7 bases to trimming and J lost 2 bases; unmatched junction nucleotides: 3.

This clone was found once. This chain connects TRBV5-1 to TRBJ2-2; possible D gene TRBD2, 6 bases. Per the germline V gene, CDR1 is SGHRS and CDR2 is YFSETQ. V shed 4 bases and J shed 5 bases, with 15 bases lying between them. The length of the CDR3 is 15 residues. The CDR3 reads CASSGAGRRTGELFF. The CDR3 DNA reads TGCGCCAGCAGCGGGGCGGGGCGACGGACCGGGGAGCTGTTTTTT.

The chain uses TRBV5-8 and TRBJ2-5; TRBD1 matches 7 bases. The CDR3 contains 15 residues. Trimming took 3 bases from V and 5 from J; bases not matched to a gene: 10. Germline CDR1 is SGHTS and CDR2 is YDEGEE. The CDR3 spells CASSSGTVGEETQYF. CDR3 nucleotide sequence: TGTGCCAGCAGCTCAGGGACAGTGGGTGAGGAGACCCAGTACTTC.

This chain's CDR3 is CSAISGPRVPGELFF. The CDR3 nucleotides are TGCAGCGCTATCTCCGGGCCCAGGGTTCCCGGGGAGCTGTTTTTT. This chain connects TRBV29-1 to TRBJ2-2; D is perhaps TRBD1 (5 bases). The CDR3 consists of 15 residues. In germline, CDR1 is SQVTM, CDR2 ANQGSEA. V shed 7 bases and J shed 6 bases, with 21 bases lying between them.

The chain carries TRBV19 and TRBJ1-2; no reliable D call. Germline loops: CDR1 LNHDA, CDR2 SQIVND (reference sequence). V lost 3 bases and J 0 bases, leaving 14 bases between the germline ends. This CDR3 has 16 amino acids. The CDR3 DNA reads as TGTGCCAGTAGTATTCTGGACTATACAGCTAACTATGGCTACACCTTC. This sequence encodes CASSILDYTANYGYTF.

This clone came up once. The CDR3 coding sequence is TGTGCCAGCAGTTTATTCTCGGGGGGACACCGGGGGACTGAAGCTTTCTTT. As protein: CASSLFSGGHRGTEAFF. The chain joins TRBV28 to TRBJ1-1; D possibly corresponds to TRBD1 (6 bases). The CDR3 extends over 17 amino acids. V was shortened by 1 base and J by 5 bases, with 20 bases between the two germline ends. The V gene's germline CDR1 is MDHEN and CDR2 SYDVKM.